These 12 T cell receptor beta chains were sequenced from one sample in a study of T cell responses to AZD1222 COVID-19 vaccine. The repertoire was sequenced with immunoSEQ multiplex PCR; TCRdb's copy has only in-frame clones and lacks some. The sample holds approximately 140,000 clones, about 92% seen once. The specimen was peripheral blood, collected on day 0 of AZD1222 vaccination. The origin of the receptors is an adult in good health.

V is TRBV5-1 and J is TRBJ1-1; D remains ambiguous. The CDR3 consists of 16 residues. Trimming took off 0 bases at V and 1 base at J, with 13 bases between the two ends. Looked up from germline, CDR1 is SGHRS and CDR2 is YFSETQ. CDR3 in amino acids: CASSLEPGSANTEAFF. The CDR3 region has the DNA TGCGCCAGCAGCTTGGAACCCGGCAGTGCGAACACTGAAGCTTTCTTT.

CDR3 residues: CASSLGGSVQYF. The CDR3 DNA follows: TGTGCCAGCAGCTTGGGGGGTAGTGTGCAGTACTTC. The chain has TRBV5-4 and TRBJ2-7; D is unresolved. Germline CDR1 reads SGHNT; CDR2 reads YYREEE (reference sequence). Trimming shortened V by 0 bases and J by 9 bases, and 10 bases separated the two germline ends. The CDR3 consists of 12 residues.

This chain connects TRBV15 to TRBJ2-2; D might be TRBD2 (6 bases). Germline V gene sequence: CDR1 LNHNV, CDR2 YYDKDF (reference sequence). Trimming took 5 bases from V and 1 from J, leaving 11 bases between them. The length of the CDR3 is 15 residues. CDR3 bases: TGTGCCACCAGCTTAGCGGTTTTGAACACCGGGGAGCTGTTTTTT. It encodes CATSLAVLNTGELFF. Looking up the rest from reference TRBV15 and TRBJ2-2 gives the full variable domain: DAMVIQNPRYQVTQFGKPVTLSCSQTLNHNVMYWYQQKSSQAPKLLFHYYDKDFNNEADTPDNFQSRRPNTSFCFLDIRSPGLGDTAMYLCATSLAVLNTGELFFGEGSRLTVL.

This chain joins TRBV27 and TRBJ2-7; tentative D call: TRBD1 (6 bases). CDR1 MNHEY and CDR2 SMNVEV come from the germline V gene (reference sequence). The CDR3 consists of 16 residues. V dropped 2 bases and J dropped 2 bases, with 16 bases sitting between them. The CDR3 is CASSLTQGTGAYEQYF. The CDR3 nucleotides read TGTGCCAGCAGTTTAACTCAGGGGACCGGTGCCTACGAGCAGTACTTC.

The chain combines TRBV5-4 with TRBJ2-3, with D possibly matching TRBD2 (6 bases). Germline CDR1 reads SGHNT; CDR2 reads YYREEE (reference sequence). The CDR3 spans 16 residues. V gave up 2 bases and J gave up 1 base, with 14 bases separating them. CDR3: CASSLALRDGTDTQYF. CDR3 in DNA: TGTGCCAGCAGCTTAGCCCTGCGGGACGGCACAGATACGCAGTATTTT. The complete variable domain, with remaining parts taken from reference TRBV5-4 and TRBJ2-3, reads ETGVTQSPTHLIKTRGQQVTLRCSSQSGHNTVSWYQQALGQGPQFIFQYYREEENGRGNFPPRFSGLQFPNYSSELNVNALELDDSALYLCASSLALRDGTDTQYFGPGTRLTVL.

V is TRBV2 and J is TRBJ2-5; 9 bases align to TRBD2. V lost 5 bases to trimming and J lost 1 base; unmatched junction nucleotides: 5. This CDR3 has 15 residues. CDR1 and CDR2 (germline): SNHLY, FYNNEI. DNA of the CDR3: TGTGCCAGCAGTTCTCCAGCGGGGGGCCAAGAGACCCAGTACTTC. Residues: CASSSPAGGQETQYF.

The gene calls are TRBV5-4 and TRBJ2-5; D may be TRBD2 (7 bases). The germline V gene has CDR1 SGHNT and CDR2 YYREEE (reference sequence). V was clipped by 4 bases and J by 5 bases, with 18 bases between them. CDR3 length: 15 amino acids. CDR3 DNA sequence: TGTGCCAGCAGCCCCAAGGGGGGGAGGGGTGAGACCCAGTACTTC. Amino acids: CASSPKGGRGETQYF.

The chain combines TRBV7-9 with TRBJ1-5; 10 bases are a match to TRBD1. This CDR3 contains 15 residues. Trimming cost V 4 bases and J 7 bases; bases outside gene matches: 7. Germline lookup yields CDR1 SEHNR and CDR2 FQNEAQ (reference sequence). The CDR3 reads CASSSGTGVVQPQHF. The DNA of the CDR3 is TGTGCCAGCAGCTCAGGGACAGGGGTAGTACAGCCCCAGCATTTT.

This chain links TRBV28 with TRBJ1-4, with D possibly TRBD1 on 5 matching bases. Trimming removed 6 bases from V and 6 bases from J, with 20 bases in between. The length of the CDR3 is 16 residues. In germline, CDR1 is MDHEN, CDR2 SYDVKM. CDR3 sequence: CASSQPRQGRDEKLFF. CDR3 nucleotides: TGTGCCAGCAGCCAACCCCGGCAGGGCAGGGATGAAAAACTGTTTTTT.

This chain joins TRBV30 and TRBJ2-7; D uncertain. Trimming cost V 0 bases and J 3 bases, with 9 bases left between them. Germline CDR1 reads GTSNPN; CDR2 reads SVGIG (reference sequence). The CDR3 is 13 amino acids. CDR3: CAWSVLLGYEQYF. DNA for the CDR3: TGTGCCTGGAGTGTTCTCCTAGGCTACGAGCAGTACTTC.

The chain combines TRBV6-5 with TRBJ1-1; no firm D call. The CDR3 is made up of 13 amino acids. Trimming removed 7 bases at V and 0 bases at J, with 9 bases between. Germline lookup yields CDR1 MNHEY and CDR2 SVGAGI. Here the CDR3 reads CASTVGLNTEAFF. The CDR3 bases are TGTGCCAGCACGGTCGGGTTGAACACTGAAGCTTTCTTT.

Here the CDR3 reads CASSPGLGEKLFF. The DNA of the CDR3 is TGCGCCAGCAGCCCGGGACTTGGGGAAAAACTGTTTTTT. The chain has TRBV5-1 and TRBJ1-4; maybe TRBD1 (5 bases). Looked up from germline, CDR1 is SGHRS and CDR2 is YFSETQ. Trimming left V 4 bases short and J 8 bases short, with 12 bases between. This CDR3 is 13 amino acids long.